This TCR beta chain stems from a study of cytomegalovirus exposure and HLA in healthy donors. Looking at the study overall: In an earlier analysis, around 100 million unique TCR beta sequences were found from some 180 million T cells.

PCR used 60 Vbeta primers and 13 Jbeta primers. The method was immunoSEQ multiplex PCR; TCRdb's version includes in-frame clones alone and lacks a portion of them. The sample contains fewer than 110,000 clones, about 81% of which appear only once. Trimming removed 3 bases from V and 7 bases from J; junction bases left unmatched: 6. Germline V gene data show CDR1 as SGDLS and CDR2 as YYNGEE. CDR3 length: 14 amino acids. This clone has just one count. No antigen is known for it. General observations from the study: V- and J-gene trimming in TCR beta was tied to a missense DCLRE1C variant by an analysis performed later. Later work associated fewer than 20,000 TCR beta sequences with HLA alleles at 0.05 false discovery rate. The only immune exposure information that was available was CMV serostatus.

This rearrangement joins TRBV9 to TRBJ2-1; 8 bases match TRBD1. This clonotype was sampled from a man aged 30 to 39 in good health and CMV-seropositive. Material: PBMCs. Here the CDR3 DNA reads TGTGCCAGCAGCGCATGGACAGGGAAGAATGAGCAGTTCTTC. This gives the protein CASSAWTGKNEQFF.